This T cell receptor (beta chain) originates from a study of blood T cells in healthy people across ages. In the study overall: Per two T cells, template switching captured roughly one barcoded beta molecule.

Ranging in age from about 6 to 95, the donors were healthy Caucasian individuals from Russia. Study-wide results and caveats: Older age went with lower TCR beta diversity per million T cells, in a roughly linear way. More naive CD4+ cells and higher diversity marked long-lived donors relative to aged donors.

In its sample, this clonotype was seen a few times. Its specificity is unknown. The CDR3 is 14 amino acids. Trimming took 7 bases from V and 6 from J; bases not matched to a gene: 7. CDR1 and CDR2 from the germline V gene are MNHEY and SMNVEV (reference sequence). A J-beta primer mix and a sample-barcoded 5' primer were used in a second PCR of about 6 to 12 cycles. TCRdb re-called the 5' RACE reads with MiXCR, one entry per CDR3 protein. The table lists about 2 million distinct CDR3 sequences, around 48% of them singletons. The TCR was taken from a woman aged 40 to 50 in good health. This rearrangement joins TRBV27 to TRBJ2-1; 9 nucleotides align to TRBD1. What was sequenced was blood. The CDR3 coding sequence is TGTGCCAGCACCCGGGACAGGGTTGGCAATGAGCAGTTCTTC. Translated: CASTRDRVGNEQFF.